One and the same sample provided the 2 T cell receptor beta chains below, sequenced in a study of CD8+CD57+ T cells in acquired aplastic anemia. Sequencing was done on patients that had shown CD8+CD57+ cell expansion by flow cytometry. For CDR3 and TCR beta VDJ profiling, genomic DNA was the template used. A single record per CDR3 protein comes from TCRdb applying MiXCR to the reads. The sample includes about 180,000 distinct CDR3 sequences, 50% to 65% of them seen just once. Sequenced sample: sorted CD4+, CD8+, or CD8+CD57+ T cells (not recorded which) from PBMCs. These receptor sequences come from a human donor with aplastic anemia.

This clonotype was seen more than once but under ten times. V usage is TRBV10-3 and J usage is TRBJ2-5, with 11 positions matching TRBD2. J gave up 5 bases and V 8 bases, and 7 bases lay outside the gene matches. This CDR3 spans 14 amino acids. The germline CDR1 and CDR2 sequences are ENHRY and SYGVKD. The CDR3 is CAIGRLAGQETQYF. CDR3 DNA sequence: TGTGCCATCGGCCGACTAGCGGGACAGGAGACCCAGTACTTC.

The chain has TRBV7-6 and TRBJ1-1, with D uncertain. The CDR3 length is 13 residues. V lost 4 bases to trimming and J lost 1 base, with 7 bases between them. From germline, CDR1 is SGHVS and CDR2 FNYEAQ. The CDR3, as DNA: TGTGCCAGCAGCTATTCCTCGAACACTGAAGCTTTCTTT. Protein sequence: CASSYSSNTEAFF.